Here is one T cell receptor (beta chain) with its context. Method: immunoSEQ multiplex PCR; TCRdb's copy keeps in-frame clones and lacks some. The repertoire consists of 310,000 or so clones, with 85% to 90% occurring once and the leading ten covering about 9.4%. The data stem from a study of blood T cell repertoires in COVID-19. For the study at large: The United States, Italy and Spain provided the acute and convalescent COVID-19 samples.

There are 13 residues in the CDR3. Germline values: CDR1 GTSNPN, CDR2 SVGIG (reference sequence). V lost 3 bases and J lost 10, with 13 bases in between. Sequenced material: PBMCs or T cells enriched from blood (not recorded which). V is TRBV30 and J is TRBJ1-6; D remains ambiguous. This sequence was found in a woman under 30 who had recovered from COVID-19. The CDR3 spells CAWRSGLGSPLHF. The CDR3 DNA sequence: TGTGCCTGGAGGTCGGGGTTAGGGTCACCCCTCCACTTT.